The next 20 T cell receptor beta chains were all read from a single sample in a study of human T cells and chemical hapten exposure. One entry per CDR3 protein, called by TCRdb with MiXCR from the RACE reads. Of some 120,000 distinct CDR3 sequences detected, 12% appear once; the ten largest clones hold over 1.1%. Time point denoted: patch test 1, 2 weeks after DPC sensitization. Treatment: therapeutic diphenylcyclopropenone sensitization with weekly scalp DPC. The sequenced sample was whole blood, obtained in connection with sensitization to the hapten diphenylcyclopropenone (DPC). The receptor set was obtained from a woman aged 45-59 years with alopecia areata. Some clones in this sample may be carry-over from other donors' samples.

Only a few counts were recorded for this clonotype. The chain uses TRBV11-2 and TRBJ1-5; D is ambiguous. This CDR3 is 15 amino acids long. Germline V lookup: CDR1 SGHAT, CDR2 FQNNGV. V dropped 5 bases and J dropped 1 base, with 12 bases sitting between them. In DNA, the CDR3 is TGTGCCAGCAGCCCGGACGCACTGAGCAATCAGCCCCAGCATTTT. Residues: CASSPDALSNQPQHF.

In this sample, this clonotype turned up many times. CDR3 in DNA: TGTGCCAGCAGCTTAATGTCGGGGTTTACCCACAATGAGCAGTTCTTC. Translating gives CASSLMSGFTHNEQFF. The V call is TRBV7-6, the J call TRBJ2-1; possibly TRBD2 for D (5 bases). The germline CDR1 and CDR2 sequences are SGHVS and FNYEAQ. This CDR3 contains 16 residues. V shed 2 bases and J shed 5 bases, with 16 bases lying between them.

CDR3: CASSISRGRKDTEAFF. Here the CDR3 DNA reads TGCGCCAGCAGCATATCGCGGGGGCGGAAGGACACTGAAGCTTTCTTT. The chain employs TRBV5-1 and TRBJ1-1; D perhaps matches TRBD1 (6 bases). This CDR3 is 16 amino acids long. V lost 4 bases and J 3 bases, leaving 19 bases between the germline ends. The V gene's germline CDR1 is SGHRS and CDR2 YFSETQ.

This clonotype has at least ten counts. The CDR3 reads CASSLTSGRASTYNEQFF. DNA for the CDR3: TGCGCCAGCAGCCTGACTAGCGGGAGGGCCTCCACCTACAATGAGCAGTTCTTC. The J gene is TRBJ2-1, the V gene TRBV5-1, with TRBD2 matching 14 bases. The ends lost 4 bases at V and 2 bases at J; junction bases unmatched: 8. The CDR3 is made up of 18 amino acids. The germline V gene encodes CDR1 SGHRS and CDR2 YFSETQ.

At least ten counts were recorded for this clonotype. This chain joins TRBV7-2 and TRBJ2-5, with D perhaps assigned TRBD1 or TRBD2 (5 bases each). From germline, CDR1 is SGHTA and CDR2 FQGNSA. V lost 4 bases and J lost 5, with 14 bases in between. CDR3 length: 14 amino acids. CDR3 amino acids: CASSSGAAWETQYF. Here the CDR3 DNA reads TGTGCCAGCAGCTCCGGGGCGGCCTGGGAGACCCAGTACTTC. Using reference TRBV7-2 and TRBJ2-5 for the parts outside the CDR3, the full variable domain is GAGVSQSPSNKVTEKGKDVELRCDPISGHTALYWYRQSLGQGLEFLIYFQGNSAPDKSGLPSDRFSAERTGGSVSTLTIQRTQQEDSAVYLCASSSGAAWETQYFGPGTRLLVL.

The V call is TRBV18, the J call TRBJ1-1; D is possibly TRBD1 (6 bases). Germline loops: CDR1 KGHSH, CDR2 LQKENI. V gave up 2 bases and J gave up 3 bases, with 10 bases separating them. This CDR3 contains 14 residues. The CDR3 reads CASSPRPGDTEAFF. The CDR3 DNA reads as TGTGCCAGCTCACCAAGGCCAGGGGACACTGAAGCTTTCTTT.

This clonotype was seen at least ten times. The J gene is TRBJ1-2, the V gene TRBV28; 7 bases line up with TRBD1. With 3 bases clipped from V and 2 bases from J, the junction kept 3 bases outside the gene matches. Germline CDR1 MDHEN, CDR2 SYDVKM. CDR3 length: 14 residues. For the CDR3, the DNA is TGTGCCAGCAGTTTCGTGACAGGGAACTATGGCTACACCTTC. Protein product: CASSFVTGNYGYTF.

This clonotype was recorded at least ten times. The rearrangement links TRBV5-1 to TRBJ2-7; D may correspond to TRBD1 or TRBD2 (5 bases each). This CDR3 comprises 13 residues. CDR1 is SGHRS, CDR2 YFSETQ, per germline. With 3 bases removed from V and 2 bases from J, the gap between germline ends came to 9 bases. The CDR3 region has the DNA TGCGCCAGCAGCTATGAGGGGCCCTACGAGCAGTACTTC. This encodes CASSYEGPYEQYF.

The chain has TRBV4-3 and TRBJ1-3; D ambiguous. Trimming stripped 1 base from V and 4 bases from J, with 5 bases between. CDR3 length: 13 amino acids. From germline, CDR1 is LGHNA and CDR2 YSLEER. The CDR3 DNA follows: TGCGCCAGCAGCCAAGCAGAAGGAAACACCATATATTTT. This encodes CASSQAEGNTIYF.

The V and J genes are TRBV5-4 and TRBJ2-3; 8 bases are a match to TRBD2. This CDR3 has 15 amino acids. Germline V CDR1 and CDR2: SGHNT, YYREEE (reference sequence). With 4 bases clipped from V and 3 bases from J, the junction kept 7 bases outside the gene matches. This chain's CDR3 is CASSPGGGRTDTQYF. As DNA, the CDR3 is TGTGCCAGCAGCCCGGGAGGGGGTAGGACAGATACGCAGTATTTT.

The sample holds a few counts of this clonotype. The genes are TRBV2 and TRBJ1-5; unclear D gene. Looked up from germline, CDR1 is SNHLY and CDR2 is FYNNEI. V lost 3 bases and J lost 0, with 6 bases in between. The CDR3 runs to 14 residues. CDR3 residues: CASSDRVSNQPQHF. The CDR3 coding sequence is TGTGCCAGCAGTGATAGGGTTAGCAATCAGCCCCAGCATTTT.

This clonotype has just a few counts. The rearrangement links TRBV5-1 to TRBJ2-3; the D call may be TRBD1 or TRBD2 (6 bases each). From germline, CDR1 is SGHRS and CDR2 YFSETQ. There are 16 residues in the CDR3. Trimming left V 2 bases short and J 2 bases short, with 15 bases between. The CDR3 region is CASSFPGALFTDTQYF. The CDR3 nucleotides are TGCGCCAGCAGCTTTCCGGGGGCTCTATTCACAGATACGCAGTATTTT. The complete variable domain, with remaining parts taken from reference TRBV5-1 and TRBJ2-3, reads KAGVTQTPRYLIKTRGQQVTLSCSPISGHRSVSWYQQTPGQGLQFLFEYFSETQRNKGNFPGRFSGRQFSNSRSEMNVSTLELGDSALYLCASSFPGALFTDTQYFGPGTRLTVL.

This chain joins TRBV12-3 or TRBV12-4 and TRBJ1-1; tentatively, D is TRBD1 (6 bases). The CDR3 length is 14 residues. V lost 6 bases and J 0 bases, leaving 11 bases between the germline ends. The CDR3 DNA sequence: TGTGCCAGCAGAATGGACAGCATGAACACTGAAGCTTTCTTT. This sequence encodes CASRMDSMNTEAFF.

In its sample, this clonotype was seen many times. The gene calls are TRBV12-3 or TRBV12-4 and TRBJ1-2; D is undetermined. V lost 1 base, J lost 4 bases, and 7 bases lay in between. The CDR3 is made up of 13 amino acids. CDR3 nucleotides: TGTGCCAGCAGTTTAGGTGGATTCTATGGCTACACCTTC. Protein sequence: CASSLGGFYGYTF.

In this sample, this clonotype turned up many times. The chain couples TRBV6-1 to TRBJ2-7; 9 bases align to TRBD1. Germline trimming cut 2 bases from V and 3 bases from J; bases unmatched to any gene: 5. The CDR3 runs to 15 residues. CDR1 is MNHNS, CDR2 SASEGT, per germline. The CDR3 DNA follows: TGTGCCAGCAGTGAACGGACAGGGGTTTTCTACGAGCAGTACTTC. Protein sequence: CASSERTGVFYEQYF.

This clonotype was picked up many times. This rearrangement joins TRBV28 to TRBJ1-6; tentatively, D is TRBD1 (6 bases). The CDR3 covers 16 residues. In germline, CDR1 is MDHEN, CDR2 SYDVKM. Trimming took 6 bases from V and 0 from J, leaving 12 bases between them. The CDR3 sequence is CASSPPGASYNSPLHF. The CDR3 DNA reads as TGTGCCAGCAGCCCCCCAGGGGCCTCCTATAATTCACCCCTCCACTTT. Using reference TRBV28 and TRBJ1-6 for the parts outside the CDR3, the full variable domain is DVKVTQSSRYLVKRTGEKVFLECVQDMDHENMFWYRQDPGLGLRLIYFSYDVKMKEKGDIPEGYSVSREKKERFSLILESASTNQTSMYLCASSPPGASYNSPLHFGNGTRLTVT.

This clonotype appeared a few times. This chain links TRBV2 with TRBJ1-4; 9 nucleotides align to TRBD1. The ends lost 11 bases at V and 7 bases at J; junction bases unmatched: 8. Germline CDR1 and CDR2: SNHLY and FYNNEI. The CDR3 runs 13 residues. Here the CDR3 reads CARQGQGREKLFF. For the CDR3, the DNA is TGTGCCCGTCAGGGACAGGGACGTGAAAAACTGTTTTTT.

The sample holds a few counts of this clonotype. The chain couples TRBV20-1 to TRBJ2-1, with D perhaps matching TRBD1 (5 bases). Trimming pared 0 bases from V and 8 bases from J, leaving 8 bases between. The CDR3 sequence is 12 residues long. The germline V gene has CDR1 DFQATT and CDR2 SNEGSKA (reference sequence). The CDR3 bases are TGCAGTGCTAGAGAGGGGCGAGATGAGCAGTTCTTC. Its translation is CSAREGRDEQFF.

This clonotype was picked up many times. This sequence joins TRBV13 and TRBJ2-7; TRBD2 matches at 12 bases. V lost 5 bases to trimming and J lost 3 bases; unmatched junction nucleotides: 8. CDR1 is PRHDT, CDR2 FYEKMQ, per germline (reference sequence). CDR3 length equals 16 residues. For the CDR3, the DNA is TGTGCCAGCAGCGCCCGGGGGACTAGCGGGCACTACGAGCAGTACTTC. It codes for CASSARGTSGHYEQYF.

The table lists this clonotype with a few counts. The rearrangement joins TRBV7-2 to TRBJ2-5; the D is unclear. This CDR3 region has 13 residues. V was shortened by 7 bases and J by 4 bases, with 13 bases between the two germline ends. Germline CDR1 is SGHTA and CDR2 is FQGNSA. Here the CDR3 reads CASNDNQRETQYF. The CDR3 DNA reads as TGTGCCAGCAATGATAATCAACGAGAGACCCAGTACTTC. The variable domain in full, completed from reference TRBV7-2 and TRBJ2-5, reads GAGVSQSPSNKVTEKGKDVELRCDPISGHTALYWYRQSLGQGLEFLIYFQGNSAPDKSGLPSDRFSAERTGGSVSTLTIQRTQQEDSAVYLCASNDNQRETQYFGPGTRLLVL.